This T cell receptor (beta chain) emerged from a study of blood T cell repertoires in COVID-19. Study in general: The United States, Italy and Spain were the sources of the acute and convalescent COVID-19 samples.

Germline CDR1 SGHRS, CDR2 YFSETQ. The CDR3 totals 15 residues. Trimming left V 1 base short and J 2 bases short, with 13 bases between. Only in-frame clones appear in the TCRdb table, and some are missing; sequencing was by immunoSEQ multiplex PCR. The sample records about 240,000 clones, 87% being singletons. This TCR derives from a man in his 60s who had recovered from COVID-19. This chain links TRBV5-1 with TRBJ2-7, with D tentatively TRBD1 (5 bases). The specimen was peripheral blood. The CDR3 loop reads CASSLITGITYEQYF. DNA for the CDR3: TGCGCCAGCAGCTTGATCACAGGAATCACCTACGAGCAGTACTTC.